The clone carrying this T cell receptor (beta chain) was recorded at least ten times. Antigen: not known. The time point was: newly diagnosed GD, antithyroid drugs for less than 3 months. PBMCs provided the RNA from which the TCR library was made. Under American Thyroid Association guidelines, Graves' disease was diagnosed. HTBI primers from iRepertoire and Arm-PCR of CDR3 regions yielded the TCR beta libraries. MiXCR, run by TCRdb on the multiplex PCR reads, gives a single entry per CDR3 protein. The table lists a few hundred thousand distinct CDR3 sequences, roughly 15% of them singletons. This sample stems from a study of regulatory T cells in long-lasting Graves disease. Overall study results and limits: TCR diversity was lower in persistent than newly diagnosed Graves' disease.

These data were also reused for a study on T cells in Graves' hyperthyroidism and ophthalmopathy. That source adds: Exclusion of a patient resulted from uncontrolled infection, other autoimmune disease, pregnancy or lactation.

This specimen consisted of peripheral blood mononuclear cells (PBMCs), obtained at new diagnosis, from a patient treated with antithyroid drugs. The receptor was isolated from a woman between 50 and 59 years old with Graves disease.

The CDR3 reads CASTSLANTEAFF. Here the CDR3 DNA reads TGTGCCAGCACCTCCCTCGCGAACACTGAAGCTTTCTTT. The rearrangement joins TRBV11-2 to TRBJ1-1; D call uncertain. Looked up from germline, CDR1 is SGHAT and CDR2 is FQNNGV. V lost 7 bases to trimming and J lost 1 base, with 10 bases between them. There are 13 residues in the CDR3.